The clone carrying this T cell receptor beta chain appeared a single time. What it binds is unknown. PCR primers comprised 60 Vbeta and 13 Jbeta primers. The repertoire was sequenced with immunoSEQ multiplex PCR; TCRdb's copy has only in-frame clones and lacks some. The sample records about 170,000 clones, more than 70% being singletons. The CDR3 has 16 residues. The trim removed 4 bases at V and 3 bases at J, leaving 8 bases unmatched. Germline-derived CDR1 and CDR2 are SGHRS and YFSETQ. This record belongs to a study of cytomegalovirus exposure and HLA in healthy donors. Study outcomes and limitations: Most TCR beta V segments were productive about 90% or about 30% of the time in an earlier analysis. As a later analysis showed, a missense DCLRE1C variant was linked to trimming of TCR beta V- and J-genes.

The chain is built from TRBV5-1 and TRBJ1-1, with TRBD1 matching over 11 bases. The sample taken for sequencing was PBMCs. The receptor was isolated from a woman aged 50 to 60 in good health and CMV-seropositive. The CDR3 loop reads CASSQRTGGADTEAFF. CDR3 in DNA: TGCGCCAGCAGCCAACGGACAGGGGGCGCGGACACTGAAGCTTTCTTT.